The clone carrying this T cell receptor beta chain turned up a few times. What it binds is not known. The record originates from a study of T-cell memory formation after mild COVID-19. About the research overall: Across donors, TCR clusters were largely donor specific.

Study-wide findings and caveats: The authors did not confirm SARS-CoV-2 specificity of second-wave clones peaking day 37.

TCRdb re-analysed the 5' RACE reads in MiXCR, keeping a single row per CDR3 protein. The table records about 110,000 distinct CDR3 sequences, approximately 15% of them present only once. V lost 3 bases and J lost 1, with 4 bases in between. CDR3 length: 13 residues. The gene calls are TRBV12-3 or TRBV12-4 and TRBJ1-5; D is unclear. Sequencing was carried out using PBMCs or a T cell subset sorted from them (not recorded which). The origin of this receptor is a man aged 18 to 35 who had mild COVID-19 (a few samples of this study predate the infection). Cell type and time point are not known. The CDR3 DNA follows: TGTGCCAGCAGTTTCGGCAGCAATCAGCCCCAGCATTTT. Its protein product is CASSFGSNQPQHF.